The sequence of this T cell receptor beta chain was determined in a study of T cell responses to AZD1222 COVID-19 vaccine. General study results and limits: Reportedly, nearly half of unique spike TCRs recognized epitopes outside B.1.351/B.1.1.7 mutations. Increased Spike-specific TCR breadth and depth were observed after two AZD1222 doses. In all cases, repertoires were sampled only after the peak T cell response. Among the donors, most were white British and more were female, and clonal diversity was possibly underestimated.

About this clone: The antigen is not known.

Profiled with immunoSEQ multiplex PCR; TCRdb holds only in-frame clones, not every one. The data show 100,000 to 110,000 clones, about 87% seen once. Germline loops: CDR1 LNHDA, CDR2 SQIVND (reference sequence). J lost 0 bases, V lost 4 bases, and 2 bases had no gene match. The CDR3 has 14 residues. This receptor was identified in an adult in good health. The chain has TRBV19 and TRBJ1-1, with TRBD1 matching over 7 bases. This material consisted of peripheral blood, taken on day 0 of MenACWY control vaccination. The DNA for the CDR3 is TGTGCCAGTAGTACTCAGGGGGTGAACACTGAAGCTTTCTTT. Encoded protein: CASSTQGVNTEAFF.